The 15 T cell receptor beta chains presented below share a single source sample, sequenced in a study of T cell clonality in common variable immunodeficiency. Whole-study results and caveats: Common variable immunodeficiency TCR beta sequences reportedly had fewer deletions and N-nucleotide insertions.

These TCRs are of unknown antigen specificity. The data were produced by immunoSEQ multiplex PCR, yet TCRdb's version contains in-frame clones alone and is incomplete. Sampling found over 20,000 clones, none seen once. The material sequenced was peripheral blood mononuclear cells. The source of these receptors is a human donor with common variable immunodeficiency.

In this sample, this clone turned up a few times. Sequencing ends 3 residues short of the CDR3 end; the germline J gene provides the rest. V and J are TRBV30 and TRBJ1-5; weak D call: TRBD1 (6 bases). Germline CDR1 is GTSNPN and CDR2 is SVGIG (reference sequence). V was trimmed by 4 bases and J by 6 bases, leaving 10 bases between them. The CDR3 is 12 amino acids. CDR3: CAWNRASQPQHF. The part of the CDR3 DNA that was read is TGTGCCTGGAACAGGGCCAGTCAGCCC.

A word on this clone: The CDR3 goes on 3 residues after the read ends, and that part is filled in from the germline J gene. The V gene is TRBV18, the J gene TRBJ1-3; maybe TRBD1 (6 bases). Trimming stripped 3 bases from V and 4 bases from J, with 16 bases between. There are 16 residues in the CDR3. Germline CDR1 is KGHSH and CDR2 is LQKENI. Partial CDR3 DNA: TGTGCCAGCTCACCCGTCACAGGGTTGAGAGGAAACACC. Amino acid sequence: CASSPVTGLRGNT. The CDR3 reads in full as CASSPVTGLRGNTIYF.

As regards this clone: The CDR3 end is not reached by the read, which stops 3 residues before it; the germline J gene fills it in. The gene calls are TRBV18 and TRBJ2-3; weak D call: TRBD2 (5 bases). Trimming cost V 3 bases and J 1 base, with 14 bases left between them. The CDR3 sequence is 16 residues long. Germline assignment: CDR1 KGHSH and CDR2 LQKENI. The CDR3 loop is CASSPRLQLGTDTQYF. The CDR3 bases that were read are TGTGCCAGCTCACCGAGACTCCAACTAGGCACAGATACG. Full variable domain (outside the CDR3, taken from reference TRBV18 and TRBJ2-3): NAGVMQNPRHLVRRRGQEARLRCSPMKGHSHVYWYRQLPEEGLKFMVYLQKENIIDESGMPKERFSAEFPKEGPSILRIQQVVRGDSAAYFCASSPRLQLGTDTQYFGPGTRLTVL.

In this sample, this clone turned up many times. From the germline J gene comes the end of the CDR3, since the read stops 3 residues before it. This rearrangement joins TRBV18 to TRBJ2-7, with TRBD1 matching over 8 bases. The CDR3 covers 16 residues. The ends lost 1 base at V and 0 bases at J; junction bases unmatched: 5. CDR1 is KGHSH and CDR2 is LQKENI in the germline V gene. CDR3 DNA (partial): TGTGCCAGCTCACCACTGGGACAGGTCGACTCCTACGAG. Protein sequence: CASSPLGQVDSYE. In full, the CDR3 is CASSPLGQVDSYEQYF.

As to this clone: The read stops 3 residues short of the end of the CDR3; the missing end is completed from the germline J gene. This chain uses TRBV13 with TRBJ2-1; TRBD1 matches at 7 bases. CDR3 size: 17 residues. The germline CDR1 and CDR2 sequences are PRHDT and FYEKMQ (reference sequence). J lost 5 bases, V lost 6 bases, and 16 bases had no gene match. CDR3 loop: CASRPTGNPETNNEQFF. The sequenced CDR3 bases are TGTGCCAGCAGGCCGACAGGGAATCCCGAAACCAACAATGAG.

A remark on this clone: The CDR3 extends 3 residues past the end of the read, so its final part is completed from the germline J gene. This chain joins TRBV7-2 and TRBJ2-1, with D perhaps matching TRBD1 or TRBD2 (6 bases each). Germline CDR1 SGHTA, CDR2 FQGNSA. V was clipped by 3 bases and J by 6 bases, with 15 bases between them. CDR3 length equals 15 residues. CDR3 region: CASSLEGVVLNEQFF. CDR3 bases read: TGTGCCAGCAGCTTGGAGGGGGTAGTCCTCAATGAG.

This clone was seen more than once but under ten times. Read coverage stops 3 residues before the CDR3 terminus; the germline J gene supplies the remainder. This chain links TRBV7-2 with TRBJ2-3; TRBD2 might be the D (5 bases). The germline V gene has CDR1 SGHTA and CDR2 FQGNSA. The CDR3 covers 13 residues. The germline V and J ends were trimmed by 5 bases and 4 bases, with 10 bases remaining between them. This CDR3 is CASSGWTADTQYF. The CDR3 bases that were read are TGTGCCAGCAGCGGATGGACTGCAGATACG.

With regard to this clone: The CDR3 end is not reached by the read, which stops 3 residues before it; the germline J gene fills it in. The chain recombines TRBV7-3 with TRBJ2-1; 9 nucleotides align to TRBD1. From germline, CDR1 is SGHTA and CDR2 FQGTGA. Losses at the gene ends were 4 bases for V and 5 bases for J; bases not matched to a gene: 9. The CDR3 covers 16 residues. CDR3 bases read: TGTGCCAGCAGCTCAGGGCCCGGGACAGGGAACAATGAG. It yields the protein CASSSGPGTGNNE. The entire CDR3 protein is CASSSGPGTGNNEQFF. Looking up the rest from reference TRBV7-3 and TRBJ2-1 gives the full variable domain: GAGVSQTPSNKVTEKGKYVELRCDPISGHTALYWYRQSLGQGPEFLIYFQGTGAADDSGLPNDRFFAVRPEGSVSTLKIQRTERGDSAVYLCASSSGPGTGNNEQFFGPGTRLTVL.

This clone showed up many times. Read coverage stops 3 residues before the CDR3 terminus; the germline J gene supplies the remainder. The V gene is TRBV12-3 or TRBV12-4, the J gene TRBJ2-7; 8 bases match TRBD2. The length of the CDR3 is 13 residues. The ends lost 5 bases at V and 5 bases at J; junction bases unmatched: 5. CDR3 protein: CASSLGGVNEQYF. CDR3 DNA (partial): TGTGCCAGCAGTCTCGGGGGGGTCAACGAG.

This clone was counted ten times or more. The read is 3 residues too short to cover the CDR3 end, so that end is filled in from the germline J gene. The V and J genes are TRBV2 and TRBJ1-2; possible D gene TRBD1, 5 bases. CDR3 size: 14 residues. V shed 8 bases and J shed 6 bases, with 19 bases lying between them. Germline loops: CDR1 SNHLY, CDR2 FYNNEI. The covered CDR3 bases are TGTGCCAGCTATACGCGGGGCGCCCCCGATGGC. As protein: CASYTRGAPDG. In full, the CDR3 reads CASYTRGAPDGYTF.

This clone was counted at least ten times. The CDR3 is cut off 3 residues early in the read; its end comes from the germline J gene. The J gene is TRBJ2-1, the V gene TRBV5-4, with a possible D match to TRBD1 (6 bases). Trimming cost V 1 base and J 7 bases, with 15 bases left between them. The germline CDR1 and CDR2 sequences are SGHNT and YYREEE (reference sequence). The CDR3 is made up of 15 amino acids. CDR3 DNA (partial): TGTGCCAGCAGCTTGAAAGGGGACAATATTAATGAG. It codes for CASSLKGDNINE. The full CDR3 sequence reads CASSLKGDNINEQFF.

This clone has a count of ten or more. With the read ending 3 residues before the CDR3 end, the germline J gene is used to fill in that end. The chain carries TRBV29-1 and TRBJ2-1, with 8 positions matching TRBD2. Germline V CDR1 and CDR2: SQVTM, ANQGSEA. J lost 0 bases, V lost 3 bases, and 1 base had no gene match. The CDR3 is 14 residues long. The CDR3 here is CSVEREVSYNEQFF. The DNA read from the CDR3 is TGCAGCGTTGAGCGGGAGGTCTCCTACAATGAG.

This clone was recorded a few times. The DNA ends 3 residues before the CDR3 does, and the rest of the CDR3 is filled in from the germline J gene. This chain uses TRBV20-1 with TRBJ2-1; the match to TRBD1 covers 9 bases. The CDR3 has 11 residues. The J segment lost 9 bases and the V segment lost 5 bases, leaving 2 bases of the junction unmatched. The V gene's germline CDR1 is DFQATT and CDR2 SNEGSKA (reference sequence). CDR3 DNA (partial): TGCAGTGCTGGGGGACAGGGTGAG. Residues: CSAGGQGE. The CDR3 as a whole reads CSAGGQGEQFF.

Regarding this clone: The CDR3 end falls 3 residues outside the read, so it is completed with the germline J gene. V usage is TRBV19 and J usage is TRBJ2-7, with D possibly being TRBD1 (5 bases). Germline V lookup: CDR1 LNHDA, CDR2 SQIVND (reference sequence). Trimming cost V 0 bases and J 5 bases, with 11 bases left between them. The CDR3 totals 14 residues. CDR3 bases read: TGTGCCAGTAGTATAGACCGGACACGAAACGAG. It codes for CASSIDRTRNE. The whole CDR3 region reads CASSIDRTRNEQYF. The whole variable domain, filled in from reference TRBV19 and TRBJ2-7, reads DGGITQSPKYLFRKEGQNVTLSCEQNLNHDAMYWYRQDPGQGLRLIYYSQIVNDFQKGDIAEGYSVSREKKESFPLTVTSAQKNPTAFYLCASSIDRTRNEQYFGPGTRLTVT.

The table lists this clone with a few counts. The read is 3 residues too short to cover the CDR3 end, so that end is filled in from the germline J gene. The rearrangement uses TRBV2 and TRBJ2-2; 7 bases align to TRBD1. CDR3 length equals 15 residues. V shed 5 bases and J 1 base; nucleotides not matched to a gene: 4. Germline lookup yields CDR1 SNHLY and CDR2 FYNNEI. The sequenced part of the CDR3 DNA is TGTGCCAGCAGTCCAACAGGGGTGAACACCGGGGAG. It is translated as CASSPTGVNTGE. The whole CDR3 protein is CASSPTGVNTGELFF.